The rows below give T cell receptor beta chains drawn from one sample of a study of blood T cell repertoires in COVID-19. Using immunoSEQ multiplex PCR, the repertoire was profiled, and TCRdb retains in-frame clones only, with some absent. The sample has approximately 70,000 clones; about 88% are singletons. Sequences were obtained from peripheral blood. These receptors all stem from a human donor in a cohort sampled during active COVID-19. Each CDR3 is given with its conserved first and last residue. A D gene is named only where the DNA matches it firmly. Not all rows give a size; the values are once, few, many and, for expanded clones, a class.

TRBV5-6,TRBJ1-2,NA,TRBD1,TGTGCCAGCAGGGGGGCCGGGACAGGGGACTATGGCTACACCTTC,CASRGAGTGDYGYTF
TRBV28,TRBJ2-3,NA,NA,TGTGCCAGCAGTTTAGCGGGGGATACGCAGTATTTT,CASSLAGDTQYF
TRBV7-8,TRBJ2-3,NA,NA,TGTGCCAGCAGCCGAAGTCAGGCCAGCACAGATACGCAGTATTTT,CASSRSQASTDTQYF
TRBV9,TRBJ2-1,NA,NA,TGTGCCAGCAGCGTCTCACTTGCTGGTGGCTACAATGAGCAGTTCTTC,CASSVSLAGGYNEQFF
TRBV12-5,TRBJ2-3,NA,TRBD2,TGTGCTAGTGCTTGGGGCGGGGGGACAGATACGCAGTATTTT,CASAWGGGTDTQYF
TRBV7-9,TRBJ2-1,NA,TRBD1,TGTGCCAGCAGCGTAGGACAGGGGGGAGCTTACAATGAGCAGTTCTTC,CASSVGQGGAYNEQFF
TRBV5-8,TRBJ1-5,NA,TRBD1,TGTGCCAGCAGCTCATACAGGGGTAGCAATCAGCCCCAGCATTTT,CASSSYRGSNQPQHF
TRBV5-6,TRBJ1-4,NA,TRBD1,TGTGCCAGCAGCTTGGCAGGGGGTGAAAAACTGTTTTTT,CASSLAGGEKLFF
TRBV9,TRBJ2-2,NA,NA,TGTGCCAGCAGCGTAGACGGTACCGGGGAGCTGTTTTTT,CASSVDGTGELFF
TRBV19,TRBJ1-1,NA,NA,TGTGCCAGTAGTGGCGGAAATTGGGACACTGAAGCTTTCTTT,CASSGGNWDTEAFF
TRBV19,TRBJ1-2,NA,NA,TGTGCCAGTAGTACCACCGGGGAAAAGGTCTACACCTTC,CASSTTGEKVYTF
TRBV24-1,TRBJ2-1,NA,NA,TGTGCCACCAGTGTCGGGGTTTTGCAGTTCTTC,CATSVGVLQFF
TRBV24-1,TRBJ2-3,once,TRBD2,TGTGCCACCAGTGAGGCCGGGACTAGCGGTACAGGAGATACGCAGTATTTT,CATSEAGTSGTGDTQYF
TRBV2,TRBJ2-1,NA,TRBD2,TGTGCCAGCACCATTAGCGGGGGAGGGTACAATGAGCAGTTCTTC,CASTISGGGYNEQFF
TRBV28,TRBJ2-1,NA,TRBD2,TGTGCCAGCACTAGCGGGAGTATCTACAATGAGCAGTTCTTC,CASTSGSIYNEQFF
TRBV7-9,TRBJ1-4,NA,NA,TGTGCCAGCAGCCTGACATATGGAAATGAAAAACTGTTTTTT,CASSLTYGNEKLFF
TRBV3-1/TRBV3-2,TRBJ2-1,NA,NA,TGTGCCAGCAGCTTACAGGGTACTCTAAATGAGCAGTTCTTC,CASSLQGTLNEQFF
TRBV3-1/TRBV3-2,TRBJ1-2,NA,TRBD1,TGTGCCAGCAGCCCTATAACAGGGGCGGGAACCTTC,CASSPITGAGTF
TRBV9,TRBJ1-3,few,TRBD1,TGTGCCAGCAGTTCCGGGACAGGGGCTTACGGTGGAAACACCATATATTTT,CASSSGTGAYGGNTIYF
TRBV12-5,TRBJ2-5,NA,NA,TGTGCTAGTGGTTTGGTAAACAGGGAGACCCAGTACTTC,CASGLVNRETQYF
TRBV19,TRBJ2-1,NA,TRBD2,TGTGCCAGTAGTACTCGACTAGCGGGAGACTACAATGAGCAGTTCTTC,CASSTRLAGDYNEQFF
TRBV6-1,TRBJ1-1,NA,NA,TGTGCCAGCAGTGACCTCGCCCCGGGGAACACTGAAGCTTTCTTT,CASSDLAPGNTEAFF
TRBV5-5,TRBJ2-3,NA,NA,TGTGCCAGCAGCTTTAGGGACTCCCGCACAGATACGCAGTATTTT,CASSFRDSRTDTQYF
TRBV7-9,TRBJ2-7,NA,NA,TGTGCCAGCAGCTTAGCGGAGGGAGACAAGCAGTACTTC,CASSLAEGDKQYF
TRBV13,TRBJ2-3,NA,TRBD2,TGTGCCAGCAGCTTAGGGGCGCGGGAGGGGACAGATACGCAGTATTTT,CASSLGAREGTDTQYF